A single sample gave rise to the 5 T cell receptor beta chains below, sequenced in a study of T-cell reconstitution after alpha-beta-depleted transplantation in children. Unique molecular identifiers featured in how the TCRbeta library was prepared. TCRdb reprocessed the PCR reads with MiXCR, giving one entry per CDR3 protein. The sample records 200,000 or so distinct CDR3 sequences, roughly 6.3% being singletons. Sample: PBMCs, taken before TCRalphabeta/CD19-depleted stem cell transplant. The receptors come from a girl under three years old with combined immunodeficiency, due to receive a stem cell transplant.

Ten or more counts support this clonotype. This sequence joins TRBV5-1 and TRBJ2-5; D gene uncertain. The germline V gene encodes CDR1 SGHRS and CDR2 YFSETQ. V was trimmed by 4 bases and J by 4 bases, leaving 8 bases between them. This CDR3 comprises 12 residues. The CDR3 region has the DNA TGCGCCAGCAGCGGGAACGGAGAGACCCAGTACTTC. This encodes CASSGNGETQYF. The full variable domain, in which reference TRBV5-1 and TRBJ2-5 provide the parts outside the CDR3, is KAGVTQTPRYLIKTRGQQVTLSCSPISGHRSVSWYQQTPGQGLQFLFEYFSETQRNKGNFPGRFSGRQFSNSRSEMNVSTLELGDSALYLCASSGNGETQYFGPGTRLLVL.

The J gene is TRBJ2-5, the V gene TRBV18; the D gene is possibly TRBD1 (5 bases). The V end lost 3 bases, the J end lost 5 bases, and 16 bases lay between the germline ends. Germline values: CDR1 KGHSH, CDR2 LQKENI. The CDR3 covers 15 residues. This chain's CDR3 is CASSPAQGQGETQYF. CDR3 DNA: TGTGCCAGCTCACCCGCCCAGGGTCAGGGTGAGACCCAGTACTTC.

This clonotype was found many times. The CDR3 loop is CASSYHRVFGLDTEAFF. CDR3 nucleotide sequence: TGTGCCAGCAGTTACCACAGGGTCTTCGGGCTCGACACTGAAGCTTTCTTT. V usage is TRBV6-5 and J usage is TRBJ1-1; possible D gene TRBD1, 6 bases. The V gene lost 2 bases and the J gene lost 3 bases, with 19 bases spanning the gap. The CDR3 is 17 amino acids. Germline loops: CDR1 MNHEY, CDR2 SVGAGI.

The sample holds many counts of this clonotype. The chain couples TRBV18 to TRBJ2-3; weak D call: TRBD1 (5 bases). This CDR3 comprises 14 residues. V dropped 1 base and J dropped 3 bases, with 8 bases sitting between them. CDR1 and CDR2 from the germline V gene are KGHSH and LQKENI. For the CDR3, the DNA is TGTGCCAGCTCACCACTCCAGGGAACAGATACGCAGTATTTT. This sequence encodes CASSPLQGTDTQYF.

This clonotype was seen at least ten times. This sequence joins TRBV4-3 and TRBJ2-5; D is undetermined. CDR1 and CDR2 from the germline V gene are LGHNA and YSLEER. V was trimmed by 0 bases and J by 2 bases, leaving 16 bases between them. The CDR3 loop spans 17 amino acids. CDR3 nucleotide sequence: TGCGCCAGCAGCCAAGAATTCGTGACACCGCGTCAAGAGACCCAGTACTTC. It yields the protein CASSQEFVTPRQETQYF.